The T cell receptor (beta chain) under discussion was sequenced for a study of blood T cell repertoires in COVID-19. The ends lost 2 bases at V and 3 bases at J; junction bases unmatched: 11. Germline-derived CDR1 and CDR2 are SGHTA and FQGNSA. CDR3 size: 17 residues. The method was immunoSEQ multiplex PCR; TCRdb's version includes in-frame clones alone and lacks a portion of them. The data contain approximately 89,000 clones, about 80% of them seen just once; the ten biggest clones take up roughly 19%. This receptor was identified in a human donor in a cohort sampled during active COVID-19. The chain employs TRBV7-2 and TRBJ1-1; 8 bases are shared with TRBD1. Sequencing was performed on peripheral blood. CDR3 nucleotides: TGTGCCAGCAGCTTAAGGGCAGGGGGCGCGTCGGACACTGAAGCTTTCTTT. This codes for CASSLRAGGASDTEAFF.